This T cell receptor (beta chain) was identified in a study of T cells in localized non-small cell lung cancer. Unmatched junction bases numbered 10, after V lost 10 bases and J lost 2 bases. CDR1 is PRHDT and CDR2 is FYEKMQ in the germline V gene (reference sequence). This CDR3 region has 14 residues. General observations from the study: A raised T cell density in blood coincided with lengthier overall survival. Adjacent uninvolved lung tissue had the highest T cell clonality, exceeding tumor. A median of approximately 54 clones ranked among the top 100 in tumor appeared in adjacent lung. Sequencing was restricted to one tumor region; therefore, heterogeneity remains possible.

Produced via immunoSEQ multiplex PCR; TCRdb's table is partial and in-frame only. The profile shows roughly 40,000 clones, about four fifths of them singletons. In the case of this clone: Antigen: not known.

The sample was peripheral blood mononuclear cells, taken before any cancer treatment. The rearrangement joins TRBV13 to TRBJ2-7; 8 bases agree with TRBD1. The sequence was obtained from a male donor at least 60 years old with stage II lung adenocarcinoma. CDR3 residues: CATSTSTGAYEQYF. In DNA, the CDR3 is TGTGCCACCTCAACGTCGACAGGGGCCTACGAGCAGTACTTC. The full variable domain, completed using reference TRBV13 and TRBJ2-7, is AAGVIQSPRHLIKEKRETATLKCYPIPRHDTVYWYQQGPGQDPQFLISFYEKMQSDKGSIPDRFSAQQFSDYHSELNMSSLELGDSALYFCATSTSTGAYEQYFGPGTRLTVT.